This TCR beta chain was profiled in a study of regulatory T cells in long-lasting Graves disease. Germline CDR1 and CDR2: MDHEN and SYDVKM. Ends included, the CDR3 has 8 residues. Time point indicated: newly diagnosed GD, antithyroid drugs for less than 3 months. Extracted RNA from PBMCs served as the source of the TCR library. Library construction for TCR beta used iRepertoire HTBI primers and Arm-PCR of CDR3 regions. TCRdb processed the multiplex PCR reads anew with MiXCR; each CDR3 protein has one entry. The sample has under 800,000 distinct CDR3 sequences, under 20% seen once; the top ten hold roughly 18%. To note about this clonotype: Since no conserved phenylalanine or tryptophan closes the CDR3, a read error is the likely cause. The DNA is omitted, as the CDR3 cannot be located on it reliably, and the CDR3 follows TCRdb's listing.

In addition, the sample was reused for a study of T cells in Graves' hyperthyroidism and ophthalmopathy.

The source material was peripheral blood mononuclear cells (PBMCs), sampled at new diagnosis, from a patient treated with antithyroid drugs. The origin of this receptor is a woman aged 25 to 39 with Graves disease. This rearrangement joins TRBV28 to TRBJ1-2. The chain's CDR3 is CAHVNDTS.